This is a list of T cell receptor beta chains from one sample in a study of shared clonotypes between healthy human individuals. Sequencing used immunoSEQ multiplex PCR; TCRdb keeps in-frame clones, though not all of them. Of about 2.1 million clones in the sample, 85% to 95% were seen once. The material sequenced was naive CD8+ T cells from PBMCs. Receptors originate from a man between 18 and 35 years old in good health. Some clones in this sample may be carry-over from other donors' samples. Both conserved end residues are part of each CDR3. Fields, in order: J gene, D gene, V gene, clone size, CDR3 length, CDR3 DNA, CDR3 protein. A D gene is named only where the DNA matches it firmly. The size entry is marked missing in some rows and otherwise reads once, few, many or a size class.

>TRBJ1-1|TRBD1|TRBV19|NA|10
TGTGCCAGTGGGACAGCCGAAGCTTTCTTT
CASGTAEAFF
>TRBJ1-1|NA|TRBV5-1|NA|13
TGCGCCAGCAGATCTTCAGGGGTCACTGAAGCTTTCTTT
CASRSSGVTEAFF
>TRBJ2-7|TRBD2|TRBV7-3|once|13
TGTGCCAGCAGCTTGGTAGCGGGACGCGAGCAGTACTTC
CASSLVAGREQYF
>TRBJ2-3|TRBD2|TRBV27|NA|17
TGTGCCAGCAGTACAAACCCGGGACTAGGGAGCACAGATACGCAGTATTTT
CASSTNPGLGSTDTQYF
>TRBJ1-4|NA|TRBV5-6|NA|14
TGTGCCAGCAGCTTGGGCGGCTTTAATGAAAAACTGTTTTTT
CASSLGGFNEKLFF
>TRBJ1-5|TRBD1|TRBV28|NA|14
TGTGCCAGCAGTTTATACAGGGGGTATCAGCCCCAGCATTTT
CASSLYRGYQPQHF
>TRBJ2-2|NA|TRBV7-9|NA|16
TGTGCCAGCAGCTTGAGACGAGGGAGTGACACCGGGGAGCTGTTTTTT
CASSLRRGSDTGELFF
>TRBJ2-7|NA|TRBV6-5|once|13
TGTGCCAGCAGTTACTCGAAAGGTTATGAGCAGTACTTC
CASSYSKGYEQYF
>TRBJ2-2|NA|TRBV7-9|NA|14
TGTGCCAGCAGCTTAGTGACGGCAACCGGGGAGCTGTTTTTT
CASSLVTATGELFF
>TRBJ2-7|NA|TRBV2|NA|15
TGTGCCAGCAGTGCCGGGACAACCCCAACCTACGAGCAGTACTTC
CASSAGTTPTYEQYF
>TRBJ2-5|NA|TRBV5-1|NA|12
TGCGCCAGCGGCCCTACAAGGGAGACCCAGTACTTC
CASGPTRETQYF
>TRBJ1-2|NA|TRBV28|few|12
TGTGCCAGCATGGGCGGTGGCTATGGCTACACCTTC
CASMGGGYGYTF
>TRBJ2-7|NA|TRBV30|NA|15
TGTGCCTGGAAAGGGGGGGGCCGGATCCCAAACGAGCAGTACTTC
CAWKGGGRIPNEQYF
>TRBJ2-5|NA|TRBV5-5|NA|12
TGTGCCAGCAGCCCCAGGGAAGAGACCCAGTACTTC
CASSPREETQYF
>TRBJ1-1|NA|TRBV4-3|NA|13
TGCGCCAGCAGCCAGTACGTAATCACTGAAGCTTTCTTT
CASSQYVITEAFF
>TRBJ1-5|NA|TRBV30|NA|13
TGTGCCTGGAGTGTAGGGGAGGGCCAGCCCCAGCATTTT
CAWSVGEGQPQHF
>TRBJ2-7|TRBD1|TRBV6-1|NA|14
TGTGCCAGCAGGTCAAGGACAGGGGGGAGCGAGCAGTACTTC
CASRSRTGGSEQYF
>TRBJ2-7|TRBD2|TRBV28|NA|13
TGTGCCAGCTCCGGGGGGGAGGACTACGAGCAGTACTTC
CASSGGEDYEQYF
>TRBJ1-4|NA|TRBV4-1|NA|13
TGCGCCAGCAGCCAAGTAGGGAATGAAAAACTGTTTTTT
CASSQVGNEKLFF
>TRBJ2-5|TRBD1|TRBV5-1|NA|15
TGCGCCAGCAGCATGGGACAGGGAAGCGGCGAGACCCAGTACTTC
CASSMGQGSGETQYF
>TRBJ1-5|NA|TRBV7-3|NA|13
TGTGCCAGCAGCTTGGGGCCAAATCAGCCCCAGCATTTT
CASSLGPNQPQHF
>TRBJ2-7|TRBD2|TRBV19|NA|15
TGTGCCAGTAGTCCCTCCGGGACTAGCGTCCACGAGCAGTACTTC
CASSPSGTSVHEQYF
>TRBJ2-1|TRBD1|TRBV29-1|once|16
TGCAGCGTGGAAGACACTGACAGGGACCTAGCCGATGAGCAGTTCTTC
CSVEDTDRDLADEQFF
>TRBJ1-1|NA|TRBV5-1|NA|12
TGCGCCAGCAGCGGGGACGGTATCAAAGCTTTCTTT
CASSGDGIKAFF
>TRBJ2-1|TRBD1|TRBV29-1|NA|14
TGCAGCGTTGCCAGGGGGAACGACTACAATGAGCAGTTCTTC
CSVARGNDYNEQFF
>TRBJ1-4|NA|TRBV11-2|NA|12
TGTGCCAGCAGCCAAACGGGACACCAACTGTTTTTT
CASSQTGHQLFF
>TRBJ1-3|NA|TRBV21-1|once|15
TGTGCCAGCAGCCGCTACCTGGACGGTGGAAACACCATATATTTT
CASSRYLDGGNTIYF
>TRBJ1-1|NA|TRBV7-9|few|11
TGTGCCAGCAGATCCGCCACTGAAGCTTTCTTT
CASRSATEAFF
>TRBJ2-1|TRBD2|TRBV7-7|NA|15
TGTGCCAGCAGCCAAACTAGCGGGAGGATCGATGAGCAGTTCTTC
CASSQTSGRIDEQFF
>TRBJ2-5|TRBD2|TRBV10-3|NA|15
TGTGCCATCAGGGGGACTAGAGTGTTAGAAGAGACCCAGTACTTC
CAIRGTRVLEETQYF
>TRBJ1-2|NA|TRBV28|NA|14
TGTGCCAGCAGTTTCCCTTCCCGAGGGTATGGCTACACCTTC
CASSFPSRGYGYTF
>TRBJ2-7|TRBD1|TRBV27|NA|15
TGTGCCAGCAGTAAGACAGGGGGCCTTTCCTACGAGCAGTACTTC
CASSKTGGLSYEQYF
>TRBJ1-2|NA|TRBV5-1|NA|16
TGCGCCAGCAGCTTGAACCCGGCAGGGACCTTCTATGGCTACACCTTC
CASSLNPAGTFYGYTF
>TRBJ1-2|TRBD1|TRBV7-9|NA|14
TGTGCCAGCAGCGCAGAGACAGGGGAGGGCGGCTACACCTTC
CASSAETGEGGYTF
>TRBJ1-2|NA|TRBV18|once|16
TGTGCCAGCTCACCAATAGACAGTGCCCAAAACTATGGCTACACCTTC
CASSPIDSAQNYGYTF
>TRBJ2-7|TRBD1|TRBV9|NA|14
TGTGCCAGCAGCCCCGGGCAGGGGGCTAACGAGCAGTACTTC
CASSPGQGANEQYF
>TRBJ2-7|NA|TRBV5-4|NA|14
TGTGCCAGCAGCTCGATCGGGGACGGCTACGAGCAGTACTTC
CASSSIGDGYEQYF
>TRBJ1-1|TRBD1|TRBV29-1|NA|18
TGCAGCGTTGGGGGAATGTGGGGACAGGGTACCATGAACACTGAAGCTTTCTTT
CSVGGMWGQGTMNTEAFF
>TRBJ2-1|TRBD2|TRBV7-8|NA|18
TGTGCCAGCAGCTTCCCCAGGGGTAGCGGGAGCTCCTACAATGAGCAGTTCTTC
CASSFPRGSGSSYNEQFF
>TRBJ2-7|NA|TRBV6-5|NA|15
TGTGCCAGCAGTTACTCAGCGGCCGGCACCTACGAGCAGTACTTC
CASSYSAAGTYEQYF
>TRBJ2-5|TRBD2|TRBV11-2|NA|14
TGTGCCAGCAGCCTAAGCGGGAAGAAAGAGACCCAGTACTTC
CASSLSGKKETQYF
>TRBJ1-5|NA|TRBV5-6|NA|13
TGTGCCAGCAGCTTAGGCCCCCATCAGCCCCAGCATTTT
CASSLGPHQPQHF
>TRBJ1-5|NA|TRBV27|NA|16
TGTGCCAGCAGTTTATCTCTAGGGGATAGCAATCAGCCCCAGCATTTT
CASSLSLGDSNQPQHF